This is a list of T cell receptor beta chains from one sample in a study of shared clonotypes between healthy human individuals. The table came from immunoSEQ multiplex PCR; TCRdb's copy has only in-frame clones and leaves some out. The table lists 190,000 or so clones, 65% to 70% of them singletons, with about 10% in the top ten. Sample: memory CD4+ T cells sorted from blood. The origin of the receptors is a man aged 25-45 years in good health. Both conserved end residues are trimmed from each CDR3. The D gene is left open where the match is weak.

j_call v_call d_call cdr3_aa
TRBJ2-5 TRBV9 NA ASSVVGASQTQY
TRBJ2-3 TRBV4-1 TRBD2 ASSQDRTTTSGRSTDTQY
TRBJ2-1 TRBV30 TRBD2 AWSVKIAGRFHEQF
TRBJ2-1 TRBV11-3 TRBD1 ASSRQGGYNEQF
TRBJ2-3 TRBV9 TRBD2 ASSKLAGGAGTQY
TRBJ1-2 TRBV6-1 NA ASSDGTWSYGYT
TRBJ2-3 TRBV19 TRBD2 ASTNSGRQY
TRBJ2-1 TRBV2 NA ASDAGSYNEQF
TRBJ1-4 TRBV4-3 NA ASSQGERAGEEKLF
TRBJ2-5 TRBV28 TRBD2 ASTSARTSRETQY
TRBJ2-1 TRBV29-1 NA SVTTGLAQF
TRBJ2-7 TRBV5-6 TRBD1 ASSARDRLYEQY
TRBJ1-2 TRBV27 TRBD1 ASKPRWDSNGYT
TRBJ1-1 TRBV2 NA ASRNDAAEAF
TRBJ2-2 TRBV27 TRBD2 ASSPRGTSSTGELF
TRBJ2-1 TRBV6-1 TRBD2 ATLAGGSYNEQF
TRBJ2-7 TRBV7-8 NA ASRLGGGPYEQY
TRBJ2-1 TRBV7-9 NA ASSLREYNEQF
TRBJ1-4 TRBV7-9 TRBD1 ASSTRTGRFAEKLF
TRBJ2-7 TRBV11-2 TRBD2 ASSFTGLAGSGSYEQY
TRBJ1-1 TRBV5-1 NA ASSLAMVTGPHTEAF
TRBJ2-2 TRBV18 NA ASSPLTANTGELF
TRBJ1-4 TRBV10-2 NA ASSEGAGVGTGKLF
TRBJ2-1 TRBV2 NA ASSDVEQF
TRBJ2-1 TRBV7-2 NA ASSSNPNVLQSYNEQF
TRBJ2-5 TRBV4-1 TRBD2 ASSRLALETQY